These 21 T cell receptor beta chains share one sample of origin, sequenced in a study of technical replicates of blood from a few donors. TCRdb keeps only in-frame clones here, not all; method: immunoSEQ multiplex PCR. The sample shows 55,000 to 85,000 clones, nearly 98% of them seen only once. Sample: T cells isolated from PBMCs. The source is a human donor in good health.

This clone was recorded once. Here the CDR3 DNA reads TGCGCCAGCAACCGGGGAGGGTTGAACACTGAAGCTTTCTTT. It translates to CASNRGGLNTEAFF. This chain uses TRBV5-1 with TRBJ1-1; D is undetermined. The V gene's germline CDR1 is SGHRS and CDR2 YFSETQ. Trimming shortened V by 6 bases and J by 0 bases, and 12 bases separated the two germline ends. CDR3 size: 14 residues.

CDR3 protein: CASSRSGAYEQYF. The DNA for the CDR3 is TGTGCCAGCAGCCGTAGCGGGGCCTACGAGCAGTACTTC. The chain couples TRBV6-5 to TRBJ2-7, with 8 nucleotides matching TRBD2. This CDR3 region has 13 residues. Germline V gene sequence: CDR1 MNHEY, CDR2 SVGAGI. Losses at the gene ends were 6 bases for V and 2 bases for J; bases not matched to a gene: 3.

The CDR3: CASSVDGSSGGDYGYTF. Here the CDR3 DNA reads TGTGCCAGCAGCGTAGATGGGAGCTCAGGAGGGGACTATGGCTACACCTTC. The rearrangement links TRBV9 to TRBJ1-2; a weak D match, TRBD1 (5 bases). Germline CDR1 and CDR2: SGDLS and YYNGEE. The CDR3 totals 17 residues. Trimming left V 0 bases short and J 3 bases short, with 18 bases between.

The CDR3 loop reads CASSLTGEMNTEAFF. The CDR3 DNA sequence: TGTGCCAGCAGCTTGACCGGGGAGATGAACACTGAAGCTTTCTTT. The chain recombines TRBV5-6 with TRBJ1-1; no reliable D call. Germline CDR1 and CDR2: SGHDT and YYEEEE. CDR3 size: 15 residues. The V end lost 1 base, the J end lost 0 bases, and 10 bases lay between the germline ends.

In this sample, this clone turned up once. The chain recombines TRBV5-1 with TRBJ2-1; TRBD2 aligns across 12 bases. The CDR3 is 18 amino acids. J was trimmed by 6 bases and V by 6 bases; bases with no gene match: 16. The germline V gene has CDR1 SGHRS and CDR2 YFSETQ. CDR3 in DNA: TGCGCCAGCACCCCACTGACTAGCGGGAGTTTCGTGAGCAATGAGCAGTTCTTC. Protein: CASTPLTSGSFVSNEQFF.

The chain has TRBV5-6 and TRBJ1-4; 8 bases map to TRBD1. V lost 1 base, J lost 5 bases, and 13 bases stayed unmatched. Germline CDR1 is SGHDT and CDR2 is YYEEEE. The CDR3 has 18 amino acids. The CDR3 bases are TGTGCCAGCAGCTTGCTGGACAGGGCCACCTCCATAAATGAAAAACTGTTTTTT. Protein sequence: CASSLLDRATSINEKLFF.

The CDR3 nucleotides are TGTGCCAGCAATGGACGCGGGAAGTACGAGCAGTACTTC. It codes for CASNGRGKYEQYF. The chain recombines TRBV28 with TRBJ2-7; TRBD2 might be the D (6 bases). The CDR3 consists of 13 residues. Germline CDR1 is MDHEN and CDR2 is SYDVKM. V was trimmed by 7 bases and J by 4 bases, leaving 14 bases between them. The entire variable domain, with the rest obtained from reference TRBV28 and TRBJ2-7, is as follows: DVKVTQSSRYLVKRTGEKVFLECVQDMDHENMFWYRQDPGLGLRLIYFSYDVKMKEKGDIPEGYSVSREKKERFSLILESASTNQTSMYLCASNGRGKYEQYFGPGTRLTVT.

The chain has TRBV5-1 and TRBJ2-5; 7 nucleotides match TRBD2. Looked up from germline, CDR1 is SGHRS and CDR2 is YFSETQ. J was trimmed by 4 bases and V by 4 bases; bases with no gene match: 7. This CDR3 region has 14 residues. This chain's CDR3 is CASSTTGGRETQYF. CDR3 nucleotide sequence: TGCGCCAGCAGCACTACGGGGGGTCGAGAGACCCAGTACTTC. The variable domain in full, completed from reference TRBV5-1 and TRBJ2-5, reads KAGVTQTPRYLIKTRGQQVTLSCSPISGHRSVSWYQQTPGQGLQFLFEYFSETQRNKGNFPGRFSGRQFSNSRSEMNVSTLELGDSALYLCASSTTGGRETQYFGPGTRLLVL.

The V gene is TRBV9, the J gene TRBJ2-5; D remains ambiguous. Germline values: CDR1 SGDLS, CDR2 YYNGEE. The CDR3 loop spans 16 amino acids. Between the trimmed V and J ends, which lost 0 bases and 5 bases, there was a span of 17 bases. Here the CDR3 reads CASSVGGASLAETQYF. The CDR3 nucleotides are TGTGCCAGCAGCGTAGGAGGCGCCAGTTTGGCTGAGACCCAGTACTTC.

The chain couples TRBV2 to TRBJ2-1; 9 bases fit TRBD1. V gave up 6 bases and J gave up 9 bases; unmatched junction bases: 15. Germline CDR1 is SNHLY and CDR2 is FYNNEI. This CDR3 region has 16 residues. The CDR3 reads CASRYIRDRAVGEQFF. The CDR3 nucleotides are TGTGCCAGCAGGTACATCCGGGACAGGGCGGTGGGTGAGCAGTTCTTC.

The CDR3 region is CASSFLGQVDLGYGYTF. The CDR3 DNA reads as TGTGCCAGCAGCTTTCTAGGACAGGTCGACCTGGGCTATGGCTACACCTTC. J is TRBJ1-2 and V is TRBV13, with TRBD1 identical over 7 bases. The V gene end was trimmed by 3 bases and the J gene end by 4 bases; junction bases not matched to a gene: 14. Germline-derived CDR1 and CDR2 are PRHDT and FYEKMQ (reference sequence). CDR3 size: 17 residues. The variable domain in full, completed from reference TRBV13 and TRBJ1-2, reads AAGVIQSPRHLIKEKRETATLKCYPIPRHDTVYWYQQGPGQDPQFLISFYEKMQSDKGSIPDRFSAQQFSDYHSELNMSSLELGDSALYFCASSFLGQVDLGYGYTFGSGTRLTVV.

This rearrangement joins TRBV2 to TRBJ2-7, with 11 positions matching TRBD2. Germline V gives CDR1 SNHLY, CDR2 FYNNEI. CDR3 length: 16 residues. V trimming: 4 bases; J trimming: 3 bases; junction bases outside the gene matches: 8. CDR3 bases: TGTGCCAGCAGTGGGGTCTTAGCGGGGGGGTTCTACGAGCAGTACTTC. Protein: CASSGVLAGGFYEQYF.

The V gene is TRBV7-2, the J gene TRBJ1-5; no clear D gene. V lost 5 bases and J 7 bases, leaving 9 bases between the germline ends. The CDR3 is 12 residues long. In germline, CDR1 is SGHTA, CDR2 FQGNSA. The CDR3 region is CASSPGWQPQHF. The CDR3 DNA reads as TGTGCCAGCAGCCCGGGTTGGCAGCCCCAGCATTTT. The full variable domain, completed using reference TRBV7-2 and TRBJ1-5, is GAGVSQSPSNKVTEKGKDVELRCDPISGHTALYWYRQSLGQGLEFLIYFQGNSAPDKSGLPSDRFSAERTGGSVSTLTIQRTQQEDSAVYLCASSPGWQPQHFGDGTRLSIL.

The chain uses TRBV2 and TRBJ2-6, with D perhaps matching TRBD2 (5 bases). Trimming took 5 bases from V and 1 from J, leaving 9 bases between them. Germline-derived CDR1 and CDR2 are SNHLY and FYNNEI. CDR3 length: 15 residues. In DNA form, the CDR3 reads TGTGCCAGCAGTACCCGGGATTCTGGGGCCAACGTCCTGACTTTC. This translates into CASSTRDSGANVLTF.

This clone was picked up one time. The chain uses TRBV2 and TRBJ1-2; D perhaps matches TRBD1 (6 bases). The CDR3 covers 13 residues. The germline V gene has CDR1 SNHLY and CDR2 FYNNEI. Deletions cut 4 bases from V and 6 bases from J, with 12 bases between. The CDR3 DNA sequence: TGTGCCAGCAGTGGGACAGCGGGGCATGGCTACACCTTC. As protein: CASSGTAGHGYTF.

This rearrangement joins TRBV10-3 to TRBJ2-6; perhaps TRBD2 as D (5 bases). This CDR3 is 17 amino acids long. Trimming shortened V by 3 bases and J by 0 bases, and 12 bases separated the two germline ends. Germline V gene data show CDR1 as ENHRY and CDR2 as SYGVKD. The DNA of the CDR3 is TGTGCCATCAGTGACGAGGGTGGGATCTCTGGGGCCAACGTCCTGACTTTC. Residues: CAISDEGGISGANVLTF.

This clone came up once. The chain employs TRBV5-6 and TRBJ2-7, with D hard to call. CDR1 is SGHDT and CDR2 is YYEEEE in the germline V gene. CDR3 length: 16 amino acids. V was clipped by 5 bases and J by 1 base, with 19 bases between them. This chain's CDR3 is CASSWVLGGASYEQYF. CDR3 sequence (DNA): TGTGCCAGCAGTTGGGTCCTTGGCGGAGCATCCTACGAGCAGTACTTC.

The chain employs TRBV6-5 and TRBJ1-1; 8 bases are shared with TRBD1. The CDR3 is 15 amino acids. V trimming: 6 bases; J trimming: 7 bases; junction bases outside the gene matches: 13. Germline V lookup: CDR1 MNHEY, CDR2 SVGAGI. Here the CDR3 DNA reads TGTGCCAGCAGCCCTACCTACGGACAGGGATTTGAAGCTTTCTTT. This codes for CASSPTYGQGFEAFF.

CDR3 DNA: TGTGCCAGCAGCTTAGAAGGATTGGGCAGGGTTGAGTCACCCCTCCACTTT. Translation gives CASSLEGLGRVESPLHF. The rearrangement links TRBV11-3 to TRBJ1-6; D might be TRBD1 (5 bases). The CDR3 consists of 17 residues. V was clipped by 0 bases and J by 10 bases, with 19 bases between them. CDR1 and CDR2 (germline): SGHNT, YENEEA.

The sample holds one count of this clone. The V and J genes are TRBV2 and TRBJ2-3; 7 nucleotides line up with TRBD2. Unmatched junction bases numbered 7, after V lost 6 bases and J lost 4 bases. Germline values: CDR1 SNHLY, CDR2 FYNNEI. This CDR3 has 14 amino acids. The CDR3 sequence: CASRPTTSADTQYF. For the CDR3, the DNA is TGTGCCAGCAGACCTACAACTAGCGCAGATACGCAGTATTTT.

V gene TRBV7-9 combines with J gene TRBJ1-4, with D perhaps TRBD1 (6 bases). Per the germline V gene, CDR1 is SEHNR and CDR2 is FQNEAQ (reference sequence). The CDR3 contains 16 residues. The V end lost 3 bases, the J end lost 8 bases, and 19 bases lay between the germline ends. CDR3 nucleotides: TGTGCCAGCAGCTTCCACGGGACACCCGAGGGCGAAAAACTGTTTTTT. This sequence encodes CASSFHGTPEGEKLFF. Complete variable domain (other parts from reference TRBV7-9 and TRBJ1-4): DTGVSQNPRHKITKRGQNVTFRCDPISEHNRLYWYRQTLGQGPEFLTYFQNEAQLEKSRLLSDRFSAERPKGSFSTLEIQRTEQGDSAMYLCASSFHGTPEGEKLFFGSGTQLSVL.